This TCR beta chain came from a study of long-term antiretroviral therapy in people with HIV. Study outcomes and limitations: Blood was collected between the mid-2000s and the late 2010s, possibly under older ART regimens. Repertoires with HIV possessed tighter CDR3 length spans than those of controls. Dominance of pre-ART expanded clones persisted, fluctuating and often declining after ART.

In the case of this clone: As yet, its antigen is unknown.

V lost 3 bases and J lost 4, with 22 bases in between. Per germline, CDR1 LGHNA and CDR2 YNFKEQ. This CDR3 comprises 18 residues. This was the immunoSEQ v3.0 assay at survey level. Here immunoSEQ multiplex PCR was the method, and the copy in TCRdb shows in-frame clones only, minus some. The table includes tens of thousands of clones, about three quarters detected once. The chain employs TRBV4-2 and TRBJ2-1; D perhaps matches TRBD2 (5 bases). The sample consisted of unsorted PBMCs, taken 1.5 years before starting antiretroviral therapy. The sequence derives from a man aged 18 to 30 with HIV. The CDR3 nucleotides are TGTGCCAGCAGCCACAAGACGAATCCCGGACTTCAATACAATGAGCAGTTCTTC. This gives the protein CASSHKTNPGLQYNEQFF.